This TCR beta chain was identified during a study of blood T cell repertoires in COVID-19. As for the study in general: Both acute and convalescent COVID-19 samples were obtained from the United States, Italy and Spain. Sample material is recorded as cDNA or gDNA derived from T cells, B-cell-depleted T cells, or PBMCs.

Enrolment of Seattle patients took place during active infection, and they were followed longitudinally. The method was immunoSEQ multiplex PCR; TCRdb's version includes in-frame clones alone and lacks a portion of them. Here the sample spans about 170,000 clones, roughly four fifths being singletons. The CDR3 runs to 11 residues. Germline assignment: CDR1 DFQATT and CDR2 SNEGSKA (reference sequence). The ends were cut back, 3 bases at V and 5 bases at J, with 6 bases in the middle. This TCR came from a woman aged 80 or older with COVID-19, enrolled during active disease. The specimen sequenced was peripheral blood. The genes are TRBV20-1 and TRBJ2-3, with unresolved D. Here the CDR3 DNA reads TGCAGTGCTAGGGGCAGAGATACGCAGTATTTT. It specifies CSARGRDTQYF.